This T cell receptor beta chain emerged from a study of human T cells and chemical hapten exposure. Study-wide context: Alopecia areata, totalis or universalis affected patients who were mostly female.

Trimming removed 6 bases from V and 0 bases from J; junction bases left unmatched: 4. From germline, CDR1 is SQVTM and CDR2 ANQGSEA. This CDR3 has 14 residues. Findings of the study overall: Compared to controls, expanded TCRs made significantly more large clusters of similar CDR3s.

Details on this clonotype: Antigen specificity is unknown.

Stated time point: patch test 1, 2 weeks after DPC sensitization. This sample's treatment: therapeutic diphenylcyclopropenone sensitization with weekly scalp DPC. TCRdb re-called the RACE reads through MiXCR, storing one row per CDR3 protein. The sample shows more than 70,000 distinct CDR3 sequences, 12% of them seen only once. The sequence was collected from an older woman with alopecia areata. Some clones in this sample may be carry-over from other donors' samples. The chain employs TRBV29-1 and TRBJ2-2, with 7 nucleotides matching TRBD1. The material was whole blood, obtained in connection with sensitization to the hapten diphenylcyclopropenone (DPC). This chain's CDR3 is CSVRQGSNTGELFF. The CDR3, as DNA: TGCAGCGTCCGACAGGGTTCGAACACCGGGGAGCTGTTTTTT.